A single TCR beta chain is shown here with its context. The data belong to a study of blood T cell repertoires in COVID-19. On the study more broadly: COVID-19 samples from acute and convalescent phases originated in the United States, Italy and Spain. T cells, B-cell-depleted T cells, or PBMCs provided the cDNA or gDNA that served as material.

V shed 4 bases, J shed 1 base, and the junction held 7 bases outside the gene matches. Per the germline V gene, CDR1 is SGHRS and CDR2 is YFSETQ. This CDR3 is 15 amino acids long. Per the authors' pipeline: Using reference gene primer amplification, nucleated cell counts were estimated. The protocol was immunoSEQ multiplex PCR, while the TCRdb copy is restricted to in-frame clones and leaves out a portion. D and trimming were read from the DNA, whereas the V and J calls and clone size are those reported in that table. The sample holds about 260,000 clones, approximately 91% seen once. This clonotype originated in a human donor in a cohort sampled during active COVID-19. Sample: peripheral blood. The chain has TRBV5-1 and TRBJ1-1, with TRBD1 matching 7 bases. This CDR3 reads CASSLPYRGNTEAFF. The CDR3 nucleotides are TGCGCCAGCAGCCTTCCTTACAGGGGGAACACTGAAGCTTTCTTT. The full variable domain, in which reference TRBV5-1 and TRBJ1-1 provide the parts outside the CDR3, is KAGVTQTPRYLIKTRGQQVTLSCSPISGHRSVSWYQQTPGQGLQFLFEYFSETQRNKGNFPGRFSGRQFSNSRSEMNVSTLELGDSALYLCASSLPYRGNTEAFFGQGTRLTVV.